This T cell receptor (beta chain) emerged from a study of blood T cells in healthy people across ages. Study as a whole: Template switching caught about one barcoded beta molecule for each two T cells.

Together with a sample-barcoded 5' primer, a J-beta primer mix was included in a second PCR lasting 7 to 11 cycles. At least 3 million CDR3-containing paired-end reads were obtained per sample. From the 5' RACE reads, TCRdb called clonotypes with MiXCR, one entry per CDR3 protein. The sample holds some 750,000 distinct CDR3 sequences, 22% seen once. Deletions cut 3 bases from V and 0 bases from J, with 9 bases between. This CDR3 is 15 amino acids long. Germline V gene lookup returns CDR1 SEHNR and CDR2 FQNEAQ (reference sequence). The sample consisted of blood. J is TRBJ1-5 and V is TRBV7-9; D uncertain. The clonotype originates from a man in his 70s in good health. For the CDR3, the DNA is TGTGCCAGCAGCTTGGACGGCAATAGCAATCAGCCCCAGCATTTT. It encodes CASSLDGNSNQPQHF.